This TCR beta chain was retrieved from a study of Graves' ophthalmopathy and Graves' hyperthyroidism. Beta-chain TCR CDR3 regions were amplified from RNA transcripts. Investigators did first-round RT-PCR with HTBI primers, then second-round multiplex PCR. TCRdb redid the calling of the multiplex PCR reads with MiXCR, one entry per CDR3 protein. The data show hundreds of thousands of distinct CDR3 sequences, under 25% seen once. V was clipped by 3 bases and J by 6 bases, with 15 bases between them. Germline V gene data show CDR1 as MNHNS and CDR2 as SASEGT. This CDR3 spans 14 amino acids. The gene calls are TRBV6-1 and TRBJ2-7; D may be TRBD2 (6 bases). The receptor comes from a young woman with stable Graves' hyperthyroidism. The sequenced sample was peripheral blood. The CDR3 sequence: CASSEVGGRGEQYF. In DNA, the CDR3 is TGTGCCAGCAGTGAGGTCGGCGGGCGGGGCGAGCAGTACTTC.